A single sample gave rise to the 15 T cell receptor beta chains below, sequenced in a study of identical twins. MiXCR, run by TCRdb on the 5' RACE reads, gives a single entry per CDR3 protein. Altogether approximately 550,000 distinct CDR3 sequences are present, 20% to 25% being singletons, with the ten largest covering more than 0.4%. This same sample was also part of a study on yellow fever vaccine responses in identical twins.

Material: CD4+ T cells sorted from blood. The receptors stem from a woman aged 18 to 35 in good health.

The chain employs TRBV4-1 and TRBJ2-4; TRBD2 agrees at 13 bases. Germline assignment: CDR1 MGHRA and CDR2 YSYEKL. The CDR3 covers 18 residues. V lost 0 bases and J lost 2; bases outside the gene matches: 4. This chain's CDR3 is CASSQEALAGGPKNIQYF. In nucleotides, the CDR3 is TGCGCCAGCAGCCAAGAAGCACTAGCGGGGGGGCCCAAAAACATTCAGTACTTC.

This clonotype was seen a handful of times. The chain combines TRBV11-2 with TRBJ2-5; no firm D call. Germline V lookup: CDR1 SGHAT, CDR2 FQNNGV. The CDR3 runs to 15 residues. V lost 2 bases and J lost 0, with 10 bases in between. The CDR3 is CASSLSPGYQETQYF. In DNA form, the CDR3 reads TGTGCCAGCAGCTTATCCCCAGGATACCAAGAGACCCAGTACTTC.

In its sample, this clonotype was seen a few times. This sequence joins TRBV4-1 and TRBJ1-1; D possibly corresponds to TRBD1 (5 bases). Between the trimmed V and J ends, which lost 3 bases and 6 bases, there was a span of 11 bases. Germline assignment: CDR1 MGHRA and CDR2 YSYEKL. The CDR3 totals 13 residues. The CDR3 DNA reads as TGCGCCAGCAGCCAGCCCCTGGGGGCTGAAGCTTTCTTT. This translates into CASSQPLGAEAFF.

The chain joins TRBV4-2 to TRBJ2-3; no definite D call. CDR3 length equals 13 residues. Per the germline V gene, CDR1 is LGHNA and CDR2 is YNFKEQ. V was shortened by 0 bases and J by 4 bases, with 5 bases between the two germline ends. This CDR3 is CASSQEGADTQYF. The CDR3 coding sequence is TGTGCCAGCAGCCAAGAGGGCGCAGATACGCAGTATTTT.

This clonotype was counted only a few times. V gene TRBV5-1 combines with J gene TRBJ2-7; D not certain. Germline values: CDR1 SGHRS, CDR2 YFSETQ. Trimming removed 0 bases at V and 0 bases at J, with 10 bases between. This CDR3 has 15 residues. The CDR3 nucleotides are TGCGCCAGCAGCTTGGTGCCTTGGAGCTCCTACGAGCAGTACTTC. Amino acids: CASSLVPWSSYEQYF.

This clonotype was seen more than once but under ten times. The chain carries TRBV11-1 and TRBJ2-6; D remains ambiguous. Per the germline V gene, CDR1 is SGHAT and CDR2 is FQDESV (reference sequence). Trimming cost V 1 base and J 1 base, with 20 bases left between them. The CDR3 runs 20 residues. In DNA, the CDR3 is TGTGCCAGCAGCTTAGGCAGTGGAATTATCTCCAATTCTGGGGCCAACGTCCTGACTTTC. Translating gives CASSLGSGIISNSGANVLTF.

The chain's CDR3 is CASSPPSGRVGNEQFF. In DNA, the CDR3 is TGTGCCAGCAGCCCACCTAGCGGGAGGGTGGGCAATGAGCAGTTCTTC. The chain has TRBV5-6 and TRBJ2-1; 12 positions agree with TRBD2. V lost 4 bases, J lost 6 bases, and 8 bases stayed unmatched. This CDR3 has 16 residues. Germline V gives CDR1 SGHDT, CDR2 YYEEEE.

This chain links TRBV28 with TRBJ2-1; tentatively, D is TRBD2 (6 bases). This CDR3 comprises 12 residues. CDR1 MDHEN and CDR2 SYDVKM come from the germline V gene. Trimming cost V 8 bases and J 10 bases, with 15 bases left between them. The CDR3 nucleotides read TGTGCCAGCGGGGGGACGCTAGGGGAGCAGTTCTTC. Protein sequence: CASGGTLGEQFF.

J is TRBJ1-6 and V is TRBV6-1; no reliable D call. V gave up 7 bases and J gave up 7 bases, with 17 bases separating them. The CDR3 is 15 amino acids. Germline CDR1 is MNHNS and CDR2 is SASEGT. This CDR3 is CASTTGSGENSPLHF. The CDR3 coding sequence is TGTGCCAGCACCACCGGGTCCGGGGAAAATTCACCCCTCCACTTT.

This clonotype has more than one count but fewer than ten. This rearrangement joins TRBV11-2 to TRBJ2-1; D perhaps matches TRBD1 (5 bases). The V end was cut by 2 bases, the J end by 5 bases, with 19 bases between. CDR1 and CDR2 (germline): SGHAT, FQNNGV. The CDR3 is 17 amino acids. The CDR3: CASSLYTLYRRHNEQFF. The CDR3 DNA reads as TGTGCCAGCAGCTTATACACTCTGTACAGGAGACACAATGAGCAGTTCTTC. Drawing the rest from reference TRBV11-2 and TRBJ2-1, the complete variable domain is EAGVAQSPRYKIIEKRQSVAFWCNPISGHATLYWYQQILGQGPKLLIQFQNNGVVDDSQLPKDRFSAERLKGVDSTLKIQPAKLEDSAVYLCASSLYTLYRRHNEQFFGPGTRLTVL.

The chain recombines TRBV7-8 with TRBJ1-2, with a weak D call TRBD1 (6 bases). The germline V gene has CDR1 SGHVS and CDR2 FQNEAQ. The V gene lost 5 bases and the J gene lost 2 bases, with 12 bases spanning the gap. There are 14 residues in the CDR3. CDR3 amino acids: CASSRQELNYGYTF. The CDR3 DNA is TGTGCCAGCAGCCGACAGGAGCTAAACTATGGCTACACCTTC.

The table lists this clonotype with a few counts. J is TRBJ2-7 and V is TRBV7-4; TRBD2 might be the D (5 bases). This CDR3 contains 14 residues. Trimming cost V 5 bases and J 7 bases, with 18 bases left between them. Germline V gene lookup returns CDR1 SGHVT and CDR2 SQSDAQ. The CDR3 region has the DNA TGTGCCAGCAGCCCTGGGGAGAAATCAAGTGAGCAGTACGTC. Its translation is CASSPGEKSSEQYV.

In its sample, this clonotype was seen a few times. J is TRBJ1-6 and V is TRBV3-1; TRBD1 is a possible D gene (5 bases). V lost 4 bases and J 6 bases, leaving 13 bases between the germline ends. The length of the CDR3 is 15 residues. Looked up from germline, CDR1 is LGHDT and CDR2 is YNNKEL (reference sequence). This CDR3 reads CASSRGTHTNSPLHF. In DNA form, the CDR3 reads TGTGCCAGCAGCCGCGGGACGCATACTAATTCACCCCTCCACTTT.

This clonotype was counted ten times or more. CDR3 sequence: CASSSGRPTLNEQYF. In DNA, the CDR3 is TGTGCCAGCAGTTCGGGACGACCAACCCTAAACGAGCAGTACTTC. The V and J genes are TRBV6-5 and TRBJ2-7; D possibly uses TRBD1 or TRBD2 (5 bases each). Germline V gives CDR1 MNHEY, CDR2 SVGAGI. Between the trimmed V and J ends, which lost 4 bases and 5 bases, there was a span of 18 bases. The CDR3 sequence is 15 residues long.

V gene TRBV7-3 combines with J gene TRBJ2-1; D unclear. CDR1 and CDR2 (germline): SGHTA, FQGTGA. The V and J ends lost 5 bases and 8 bases respectively, with 16 bases between them. The CDR3 spans 14 residues. CDR3 in amino acids: CASSPPGNKDEQFF. The DNA of the CDR3 is TGTGCCAGCAGCCCACCGGGCAATAAGGATGAGCAGTTCTTC.